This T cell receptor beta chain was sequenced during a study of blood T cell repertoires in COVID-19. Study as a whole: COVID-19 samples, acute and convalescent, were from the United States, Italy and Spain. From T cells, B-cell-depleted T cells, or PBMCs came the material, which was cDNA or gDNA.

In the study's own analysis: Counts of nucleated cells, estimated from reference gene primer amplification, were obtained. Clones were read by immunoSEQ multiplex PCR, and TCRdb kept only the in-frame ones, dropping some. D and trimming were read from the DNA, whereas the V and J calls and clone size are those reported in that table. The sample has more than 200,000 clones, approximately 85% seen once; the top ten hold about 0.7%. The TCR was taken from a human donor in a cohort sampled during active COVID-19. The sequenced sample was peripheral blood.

CDR3 sequence reads: CASTSKGEYGYTF. CDR3 sequence (DNA): TGTGCCAGTACATCCAAGGGGGAATACGGCTACACCTTC. J is TRBJ1-2 and V is TRBV19; D is perhaps TRBD1 (6 bases). V dropped 7 bases and J dropped 8 bases, with 17 bases sitting between them. The CDR3 sequence is 13 residues long. Germline V gene lookup returns CDR1 LNHDA and CDR2 SQIVND (reference sequence).